One and the same sample provided the 23 T cell receptor beta chains below, sequenced in a study of Graves' ophthalmopathy and Graves' hyperthyroidism. RNA transcripts provided the template for amplifying TCR beta CDR3 regions. An opening RT-PCR round employed HTBI primers and preceded a second-round multiplex PCR. TCRdb fed the multiplex PCR reads into MiXCR, producing one record per CDR3 protein. The table lists under 800,000 distinct CDR3 sequences, roughly 20% of them singletons. Material for sequencing was peripheral blood. The receptors stem from a woman under 30 with stable Graves' hyperthyroidism. Some clones in this sample may be carry-over from other donors' samples.

The chain combines TRBV5-6 with TRBJ2-7; the D gene is possibly TRBD2 (6 bases). V was trimmed by 0 bases and J by 7 bases, leaving 11 bases between them. This CDR3 is built from 13 residues. Germline V gene sequence: CDR1 SGHDT, CDR2 YYEEEE. The CDR3 coding sequence is TGTGCCAGCAGCTTGGGGCGGGATCGGGAGCAGTACTTC. It translates to CASSLGRDREQYF.

There are many counts of this clonotype. The junction does not match germline at one end; this may be a read error. This chain uses TRBV29-1 with TRBJ2-7; the match to TRBD1 covers 7 bases. Germline-derived CDR1 and CDR2 are SQVTM and ANQGSEA. The CDR3 is 13 residues long. This CDR3 reads CSVETGQAYEQCF. CDR3 nucleotide sequence: TGCAGCGTTGAGACCGGACAGGCTTACGAGCAGTGCTTC.

Regarding this clonotype: This may stem from a read error, because a much larger clone lies one nucleotide away. The chain is built from TRBV29-1 and TRBJ2-7; TRBD2 aligns across 11 bases. The length of the CDR3 is 14 residues. Per the germline V gene, CDR1 is SQVTM and CDR2 is ANQGSEA. CDR3 nucleotides: TGCTGCGTGCCTCTAGCGGGAGGACAGAGCGAGCAGTACTTC. Its protein product is CCVPLAGGQSEQYF.

The sample holds many counts of this clonotype. V and J are TRBV3-1 and TRBJ1-5; maybe TRBD1 (6 bases). The CDR3 length is 18 residues. Germline loops: CDR1 LGHDT, CDR2 YNNKEL (reference sequence). Trimming removed 0 bases from V and 2 bases from J, with 17 bases in between. The CDR3, as DNA: TGTGCCAGCAGCCAAGATGGAAAAACAGGGAAACGCAATCAGCCCCAGCATTTT. This translates into CASSQDGKTGKRNQPQHF.

The chain has TRBV6-1 and TRBJ1-1, with 7 positions matching TRBD1. Per germline, CDR1 MNHNS and CDR2 SASEGT. With 3 bases clipped from V and 3 bases from J, the junction kept 7 bases outside the gene matches. The length of the CDR3 is 15 residues. Here the CDR3 DNA reads TGTGCCAGCAGTGACCTTCAGACAGGGTACACTGAAGCTTTCTTT. It specifies CASSDLQTGYTEAFF.

This clonotype was recorded many times. This chain joins TRBV20-1 and TRBJ2-7; 8 nucleotides line up with TRBD1. The germline gives CDR1 DFQATT, CDR2 SNEGSKA (reference sequence). The J segment lost 0 bases and the V segment lost 0 bases, leaving 4 bases of the junction unmatched. CDR3 length: 15 amino acids. The CDR3 loop is CSARDPDRASYEQYF. CDR3 in DNA: TGCAGTGCTAGAGATCCGGACAGGGCCTCCTACGAGCAGTACTTC.

This clonotype was detected only a few times. The chain combines TRBV5-1 with TRBJ2-5, with 9 bases matching TRBD1. V was pared by 4 bases and J by 4 bases, with 8 bases of the junction left unmatched. The CDR3 consists of 15 residues. Germline CDR1 reads SGHRS; CDR2 reads YFSETQ. This chain's CDR3 is CASSLSPGQGETQYF. CDR3 coding DNA: TGCGCCAGCAGCCTGTCTCCGGGACAGGGAGAGACCCAGTACTTC.

J is TRBJ1-2 and V is TRBV28; a weak D match, TRBD1 (5 bases). CDR1 MDHEN and CDR2 SYDVKM come from the germline V gene. This CDR3 has 13 residues. Trimming removed 5 bases from V and 8 bases from J, with 15 bases in between. CDR3 nucleotides: TGTGCCAGCAGTGGACATCCCAGAGGGGGCTACACCTTC. Translated: CASSGHPRGGYTF.

In this sample, this clonotype turned up a few times. The V and J genes are TRBV19 and TRBJ2-7; 9 bases align to TRBD1. Per the germline V gene, CDR1 is LNHDA and CDR2 is SQIVND (reference sequence). Trimming removed 4 bases from V and 6 bases from J; junction bases left unmatched: 13. There are 16 residues in the CDR3. The DNA of the CDR3 is TGTGCCAGTAGTACGGGACAGGGAAGGGACGGGAGCGAGCAGTACTTC. Translation gives CASSTGQGRDGSEQYF.

For this clonotype: A clone one base away is much larger, so this may be a read error. The chain is built from TRBV20-1 and TRBJ2-7, with D perhaps matching TRBD2 (5 bases). This CDR3 has 15 amino acids. Germline-derived CDR1 and CDR2 are DFQATT and SNEGSKA (reference sequence). The DNA of the CDR3 is TGCAGTGCCCAAGGAGGTCAGCAGTTTTCCTACCAGCAGTACTTC. Translated: CSAQGGQQFSYQQYF.

The V call is TRBV6-5, the J call TRBJ2-5; no reliable D call. V was trimmed by 4 bases and J by 4 bases, leaving 13 bases between them. The CDR3 is made up of 14 amino acids. From germline, CDR1 is MNHEY and CDR2 SVGAGI. CDR3 sequence (DNA): TGTGCCAGCAGTTTTTTGTGGAGACGAGAGACCCAGTACTTC. Protein: CASSFLWRRETQYF.

This clonotype was observed a few times. The gene calls are TRBV20-1 and TRBJ2-7; D is tentatively TRBD1 or TRBD2 (6 bases each). With 2 bases removed from V and 3 bases from J, the gap between germline ends came to 20 bases. CDR1 is DFQATT, CDR2 SNEGSKA, per germline (reference sequence). CDR3 size: 16 residues. Here the CDR3 DNA reads TGCAGTGCTAGACATCTCCAGGACAGACTAGTCTACGAGCAGTACTTC. Amino acids: CSARHLQDRLVYEQYF.

In this sample, this clonotype turned up a few times. The chain carries TRBV7-2 and TRBJ1-6; D unresolved. The CDR3 contains 16 residues. The germline gives CDR1 SGHTA, CDR2 FQGNSA. Trimming shortened V by 0 bases and J by 8 bases, and 14 bases separated the two germline ends. CDR3 region: CASSLALVRWDSPLHF. CDR3 bases: TGTGCCAGCAGCTTAGCGCTGGTCAGGTGGGATTCACCCCTCCACTTT.

This clonotype was recorded many times. V and J are TRBV6-5 and TRBJ1-6; a possible D gene is TRBD1 (5 bases). This CDR3 is 17 amino acids long. Trimming left V 6 bases short and J 6 bases short, with 21 bases between. The germline V gene encodes CDR1 MNHEY and CDR2 SVGAGI. Written as DNA, the CDR3 is TGTGCCAGCAGCACGTTCATCGGGGCGCAGACTAATTCACCCCTCCACTTT. This gives the protein CASSTFIGAQTNSPLHF.

This clonotype was counted at least ten times. The rearrangement uses TRBV30 and TRBJ2-7, with 8 bases identical to TRBD2. CDR3 length: 17 amino acids. Germline CDR1 reads GTSNPN; CDR2 reads SVGIG (reference sequence). Trimming cost V 0 bases and J 2 bases; bases outside gene matches: 12. CDR3 loop: CAWSVLGGRPSAYEQYF. For the CDR3, the DNA is TGTGCCTGGAGTGTACTCGGCGGGAGGCCTTCCGCCTACGAGCAGTACTTC. Full variable domain (outside the CDR3, taken from reference TRBV30 and TRBJ2-7): SQTIHQWPATLVQPVGSPLSLECTVEGTSNPNLYWYRQAAGRGLQLLFYSVGIGQISSEVPQNLSASRPQDRQFILSSKKLLLSDSGFYLCAWSVLGGRPSAYEQYFGPGTRLTVT.

This clonotype was found a few times. The junction departs from germline at one end; a sequencing error may be responsible. The rearrangement joins TRBV7-2 to TRBJ1-2; D perhaps matches TRBD1 (6 bases). The CDR3 is 15 residues long. Germline V gives CDR1 SGHTA, CDR2 FQGNSA. The CDR3 is CASSPRQRTDYSYTF. CDR3 nucleotide sequence: TGTGCCAGCAGCCCACGGCAACGGACAGACTATAGCTACACCTTC. Full variable domain (remainder filled in from reference TRBV7-2 and TRBJ1-2): GAGVSQSPSNKVTEKGKDVELRCDPISGHTALYWYRQSLGQGLEFLIYFQGNSAPDKSGLPSDRFSAERTGGSVSTLTIQRTQQEDSAVYLCASSPRQRTDYSYTFGSGTRLTVV.

This clonotype was picked up a small number of times. This chain joins TRBV7-3 and TRBJ2-5; D tentatively fits TRBD1 or TRBD2 (7 bases each). V was cut by 3 bases and J by 2 bases, with 16 bases left in between. The CDR3 is 16 amino acids. The V gene's germline CDR1 is SGHTA and CDR2 FQGTGA. The CDR3 DNA sequence: TGTGCCAGCAGCTTGGGCCAGGGGGGGGTTCAAGAGACCCAGTACTTC. Amino acids: CASSLGQGGVQETQYF.

In this sample, this clonotype turned up many times. The chain employs TRBV28 and TRBJ2-5; TRBD1 matches at 7 bases. V gave up 3 bases and J gave up 5 bases; unmatched junction bases: 6. The CDR3 sequence is 14 residues long. CDR1 is MDHEN, CDR2 SYDVKM, per germline. For the CDR3, the DNA is TGTGCCAGCAGTTTTTACAGGGGCTGGGAGACCCAGTACTTC. Protein: CASSFYRGWETQYF.

This clonotype came up many times. The chain couples TRBV12-3 or TRBV12-4 to TRBJ1-1; D not certain. V lost 7 bases, J lost 1 base, and 13 bases lay in between. CDR3 length: 14 amino acids. The CDR3 region has the DNA TGTGCCAGCACCCCGATACACTCGAACACTGAAGCTTTCTTT. The encoded protein is CASTPIHSNTEAFF.

The V and J genes are TRBV11-2 and TRBJ2-7; tentative D call: TRBD2 (6 bases). Deletions cut 0 bases from V and 3 bases from J, with 12 bases between. The CDR3 sequence is 15 residues long. Germline CDR1 and CDR2: SGHAT and FQNNGV. The CDR3, as DNA: TGTGCCAGCAGCTTAGATCTCCGACTAGTCTACGAGCAGTACTTC. Translated: CASSLDLRLVYEQYF.

This clonotype appeared many times. This sequence joins TRBV7-6 and TRBJ1-2; a weak D match, TRBD1 (6 bases). This CDR3 contains 15 residues. Germline-derived CDR1 and CDR2 are SGHVS and FNYEAQ. Trimming cost V 5 bases and J 2 bases, with 15 bases left between them. In nucleotides, the CDR3 is TGTGCCAGCAGCGTATCCACAGGGTGGAACTATGGCTACACCTTC. Amino acids: CASSVSTGWNYGYTF.

This clonotype came up many times. This rearrangement joins TRBV20-1 to TRBJ1-5, with TRBD1 matching 8 bases. The CDR3 totals 14 residues. Germline-derived CDR1 and CDR2 are DFQATT and SNEGSKA (reference sequence). With 6 bases clipped from V and 7 bases from J, the junction kept 11 bases outside the gene matches. In nucleotides, the CDR3 is TGCAGTGCCGCCGGACAGGGCCCGGGGCAGCCCCAGCATTTT. Amino acid sequence: CSAAGQGPGQPQHF.

This clonotype has at least ten counts. The J gene is TRBJ2-5, the V gene TRBV4-1; no definite D call. The CDR3 totals 18 residues. V shed 0 bases and J shed 1 base, with 18 bases lying between them. Germline CDR1 is MGHRA and CDR2 is YSYEKL. The CDR3 sequence: CASSQDRLAWHRQETQYF. CDR3 DNA sequence: TGCGCCAGCAGCCAAGATCGGTTGGCGTGGCATCGCCAAGAGACCCAGTACTTC.